This T cell receptor (beta chain) was captured in a study of blood T cell repertoires in COVID-19. Study as a whole: T cells, B-cell-depleted T cells, or PBMCs provided the cDNA or gDNA that served as material.

The CDR3 consists of 11 residues. Trimming removed 5 bases at V and 11 bases at J, with 10 bases between. This clone has just one count. Source study methods: It was from reference gene primer amplification that nucleated cell counts were estimated. Here immunoSEQ multiplex PCR was the method, and the copy in TCRdb shows in-frame clones only, minus some. V and J calls and clone size come straight from that table; D and trimming were deduced from the DNA. Here the sample spans about 91,000 clones, around nine tenths being singletons. The sample comprised peripheral blood. This TCR was sampled from a woman of 80 years or more with active COVID-19. The J gene is TRBJ2-4, the V gene TRBV12-3 or TRBV12-4; maybe TRBD2 (5 bases). CDR3 bases: TGTGCCAGCAGTCCGGGGATTGTTCAGTACTTC. The encoded protein is CASSPGIVQYF.